The 10 T cell receptor beta chains in this list originate from one sample, sequenced in a study of T cell clonotyping in hematopoietic cell transplantation. Profiled with immunoSEQ multiplex PCR; TCRdb holds only in-frame clones, not every one. The profile shows approximately 30,000 clones, 82% of them singletons. The time point is: recipient sample about 28 days before transplant, after cytoreduction. The source material was peripheral blood mononuclear cells, sampled before stem cell transplant. These receptor sequences come from a man between 40 and 49 years old with acute myeloid leukemia. Some clones in this sample may be carry-over from other donors' samples.

This clone was seen only a few times. This chain connects TRBV5-1 to TRBJ2-2; 7 nucleotides agree with TRBD1. The junction had 4 bases not matched to a gene; V was cut back by 1 base and J by 4 bases. Germline CDR1 and CDR2: SGHRS and YFSETQ. The CDR3 is made up of 15 amino acids. In DNA form, the CDR3 reads TGCGCCAGCAGCTTGAGGACAGGTAGCACCGGGGAGCTGTTTTTT. Its translation: CASSLRTGSTGELFF.

This clone appeared a single time. The gene calls are TRBV11-3 and TRBJ2-1; 10 bases are a match to TRBD2. The V gene end was trimmed by 5 bases and the J gene end by 7 bases; junction bases not matched to a gene: 8. The CDR3 extends over 15 amino acids. Germline-derived CDR1 and CDR2 are SGHNT and YENEEA. The CDR3 DNA follows: TGTGCCAGCAGCCTGACTAGCGGGTCTTTAAATGAGCAGTTCTTC. This encodes CASSLTSGSLNEQFF. The variable domain in full, with the rest retrieved from reference TRBV11-3 and TRBJ2-1, is EAGVVQSPRYKIIEKKQPVAFWCNPISGHNTLYWYLQNLGQGPELLIRYENEEAVDDSQLPKDRFSAERLKGVDSTLKIQPAELGDSAVYLCASSLTSGSLNEQFFGPGTRLTVL.

The rearrangement joins TRBV6-1 to TRBJ2-7; a weak D match, TRBD1 (6 bases). Germline V gene sequence: CDR1 MNHNS, CDR2 SASEGT. There are 17 residues in the CDR3. V lost 4 bases and J 5 bases, leaving 24 bases between the germline ends. The CDR3 here is CASSGQGAGVVYHEQYF. In DNA form, the CDR3 reads TGTGCCAGCAGTGGTCAAGGAGCAGGGGTCGTATATCACGAGCAGTACTTC.

V gene TRBV5-1 combines with J gene TRBJ1-5; D is perhaps TRBD1 (6 bases). V gave up 1 base and J gave up 3 bases, with 11 bases separating them. The CDR3 has 15 amino acids. Looked up from germline, CDR1 is SGHRS and CDR2 is YFSETQ. CDR3 region: CASSLWGAPNQPQHF. The CDR3 bases are TGCGCCAGCAGCTTGTGGGGGGCTCCCAATCAGCCCCAGCATTTT.

This chain links TRBV4-3 with TRBJ2-7, with a tentative D call TRBD1 (5 bases). CDR1 and CDR2 (germline): LGHNA, YSLEER. V was clipped by 0 bases and J by 6 bases, with 18 bases between them. CDR3 length: 16 amino acids. For the CDR3, the DNA is TGCGCCAGCAGCCAAGAAGGTGGCCTCACTCAGGGCGAGCAGTACTTC. Translated, it gives CASSQEGGLTQGEQYF.

The chain is built from TRBV10-3 and TRBJ2-5; D is undetermined. The V gene's germline CDR1 is ENHRY and CDR2 SYGVKD. V lost 3 bases and J lost 4, with 9 bases in between. The CDR3 extends over 13 amino acids. The CDR3 protein is CAISEEGTETQYF. The CDR3, as DNA: TGTGCCATCAGTGAAGAAGGAACAGAGACCCAGTACTTC.

The chain couples TRBV29-1 to TRBJ2-1, with TRBD2 matching over 10 bases. The germline V gene has CDR1 SQVTM and CDR2 ANQGSEA. CDR3 length equals 13 residues. J gave up 9 bases and V 8 bases, and 10 bases lay outside the gene matches. The CDR3 bases are TGCAGCATCTTGAAGTCTAGCGGGAGTGAGCAGTTCTTC. It codes for CSILKSSGSEQFF.

This clone was detected a few times. This chain connects TRBV10-3 to TRBJ2-7, with 8 bases identical to TRBD1. The junction had 12 bases not matched to a gene; V was cut back by 6 bases and J by 5 bases. The germline V gene encodes CDR1 ENHRY and CDR2 SYGVKD. The length of the CDR3 is 15 residues. CDR3 loop: CAISQGAFWGNEQYF. DNA for the CDR3: TGTGCCATCAGCCAGGGGGCTTTTTGGGGGAACGAGCAGTACTTC.

This chain connects TRBV6-5 to TRBJ1-2, with TRBD1 as a possible D gene (6 bases). Between the trimmed V and J ends, which lost 4 bases and 5 bases, there was a span of 17 bases. The CDR3 is 15 residues long. Germline-derived CDR1 and CDR2 are MNHEY and SVGAGI. CDR3 bases: TGTGCCAGCAGTTTCCGGACAGCTGCCCCATATGGCTACACCTTC. Translated, it gives CASSFRTAAPYGYTF.

V gene TRBV28 combines with J gene TRBJ2-7; 12 bases align to TRBD1. Germline trimming cut 6 bases from V and 7 bases from J; bases unmatched to any gene: 10. Germline CDR1 and CDR2: MDHEN and SYDVKM. This CDR3 has 15 residues. This CDR3 reads CASSSPGTGGREQYF. CDR3 DNA: TGTGCCAGCAGCTCCCCCGGGACAGGGGGCCGGGAGCAGTACTTC. The full variable domain, with the rest looked up from reference TRBV28 and TRBJ2-7, is DVKVTQSSRYLVKRTGEKVFLECVQDMDHENMFWYRQDPGLGLRLIYFSYDVKMKEKGDIPEGYSVSREKKERFSLILESASTNQTSMYLCASSSPGTGGREQYFGPGTRLTVT.